A selection of T cell receptor beta chains follows, all from one sample in a study of blood T cell repertoires in COVID-19. Profiled with immunoSEQ multiplex PCR; TCRdb holds only in-frame clones, not every one. The sample has 110,000 or so clones, about 87% seen once. Material: peripheral blood. Receptors were obtained from a woman aged 50 to 60 with acute or convalescent COVID-19. The CDR3 runs from the conserved cysteine through the conserved F or W. The D gene is left open where the match is weak. Clone size is stated in some rows and not others, as once, few, many or a class when expanded.

v_gene	d_gene	abundance	j_gene	CDR3aa	CDR3nt
TRBV7-2	TRBD1	-	TRBJ2-4	CASSPIRGLRAKNIQYF	TGTGCCAGCAGCCCGATTAGGGGGCTGAGGGCCAAAAACATTCAGTACTTC
TRBV2	TRBD1	-	TRBJ1-2	CASSEGGTANYGYTF	TGTGCCAGCAGTGAAGGGGGGACAGCAAACTATGGCTACACCTTC
TRBV5-1	TRBD2	few	TRBJ2-5	CASSLLTSGARETQYF	TGCGCCAGCAGCTTGTTGACTAGCGGGGCGAGGGAGACCCAGTACTTC
TRBV20-1	-	few	TRBJ1-2	CSASGRGDYGYTF	TGCAGTGCTAGTGGCAGGGGCGACTATGGCTACACCTTC
TRBV9	-	-	TRBJ1-2	CASSRNPGHFYTF	TGTGCCAGCAGTCGCAACCCAGGACATTTCTACACCTTC
TRBV6-5	TRBD1	-	TRBJ1-1	CASSYSYRGPEGQAFF	TGTGCCAGCAGTTACTCCTACAGGGGGCCGGAGGGTCAAGCTTTCTTT
TRBV2	TRBD1	-	TRBJ1-1	CASRPRTGAGEAFF	TGTGCCAGCCGCCCCAGGACAGGGGCTGGGGAAGCTTTCTTT
TRBV18	TRBD1	-	TRBJ1-1	CASSPKDRMDTEAFF	TGTGCCAGCTCACCGAAGGACAGGATGGACACTGAAGCTTTCTTT
TRBV6-5	-	-	TRBJ1-2	CASRGATGHGYTF	TGTGCCAGCAGGGGAGCGACAGGCCATGGCTACACCTTC
TRBV12-5	-	-	TRBJ2-5	CASDRTGAGETQYF	TGTGCTAGTGACCGAACTGGGGCAGGAGAGACCCAGTACTTC
TRBV13	TRBD1	-	TRBJ2-2	CASSPTGGNTGELFF	TGTGCCAGCAGCCCTACAGGGGGAAACACCGGGGAGCTGTTTTTT
TRBV3-1/TRBV3-2	-	few	TRBJ1-1	CASRRIGVSEAFF	TGTGCCAGCAGACGAATCGGGGTTTCGGAGGCTTTCTTT
TRBV5-5	TRBD1	few	TRBJ2-7	CASSPRGQGADEQYF	TGTGCCAGCAGCCCGAGGGGACAGGGGGCCGACGAGCAGTACTTC
TRBV6-1	-	-	TRBJ2-7	CASSVPGNVAQGGHYEQYF	TGTGCCAGCAGTGTTCCCGGTAATGTTGCCCAGGGAGGTCACTACGAGCAGTACTTC
TRBV19	-	-	TRBJ1-5	CASSIGGDPYSNQPQHF	TGTGCCAGTAGTATAGGGGGGGACCCTTATAGCAATCAGCCCCAGCATTTT
TRBV2	TRBD1	few	TRBJ1-2	CASRDREWDNYGYTF	TGTGCCAGCAGGGACAGGGAGTGGGATAACTATGGCTACACCTTC
TRBV5-1	TRBD1	-	TRBJ2-2	CASSRLGQGVDTGELFF	TGCGCCAGCAGCCGACTTGGACAGGGTGTAGACACCGGGGAGCTGTTTTTT